One and the same sample provided the 2 T cell receptor beta chains below, sequenced in a study of blood T cell repertoires in COVID-19. The method was immunoSEQ multiplex PCR; TCRdb's version includes in-frame clones alone and lacks a portion of them. The repertoire holds tens of thousands of clones, with around 91% as singletons. Specimen: peripheral blood. These TCRs come from a man between 18 and 35 years old with COVID-19, enrolled during active disease.

The V gene is TRBV10-3, the J gene TRBJ1-2, with TRBD1 matching over 8 bases. Trimming cost V 6 bases and J 0 bases; bases outside gene matches: 0. The CDR3 runs 13 residues. Looked up from germline, CDR1 is ENHRY and CDR2 is SYGVKD. The CDR3 sequence is CAIRGQANYGYTF. In DNA form, the CDR3 reads TGTGCCATCAGGGGACAGGCTAACTATGGCTACACCTTC.

The rearrangement joins TRBV28 to TRBJ2-3, with D possibly being TRBD2 (6 bases). CDR1 and CDR2 (germline): MDHEN, SYDVKM. The CDR3 runs 18 residues. Trimming took off 3 bases at V and 0 bases at J, with 19 bases between the two ends. The CDR3 DNA reads TGTGCCAGCAGTTTCGCCCTACTAGCCCTATCTAGCACAGATACGCAGTATTTT. Protein: CASSFALLALSSTDTQYF.